This is a list of T cell receptor beta chains from one sample in a study of beta chain features in type 1 diabetes. Sequencing used immunoSEQ multiplex PCR; TCRdb keeps in-frame clones, though not all of them. This sample has tens of thousands of clones; around 49% occur once, and the top ten carry 0.65% to 0.75%. The sample was central memory CD4+ T cells from blood. The receptors stem from a man aged 25 to 45 with type 1 diabetes. Both conserved end residues are part of each CDR3.

v_gene: TRBV10-3
j_gene: TRBJ2-7
CDR3aa: CAISEHYEQYF

v_gene: TRBV7-2
j_gene: TRBJ2-7
CDR3aa: CASSLYPSPTAEQYF

v_gene: TRBV2
j_gene: TRBJ2-5
CDR3aa: CASSVRRETQYF

v_gene: TRBV7-8
j_gene: TRBJ1-5
CDR3aa: CASSLRTDQVVNQPQHF

v_gene: TRBV12-5
j_gene: TRBJ1-1
CDR3aa: CASGLSPLTEAFF

v_gene: TRBV15
j_gene: TRBJ1-2
CDR3aa: CATSRGGQSLGGYTF

v_gene: TRBV27
j_gene: TRBJ1-1
CDR3aa: CASSLQLNTEAFF

v_gene: TRBV5-6
j_gene: TRBJ2-5
CDR3aa: CASSLTAGDGETQYF

v_gene: TRBV7-9
j_gene: TRBJ1-2
CDR3aa: CASSSGTAYGYTF

v_gene: TRBV30
j_gene: TRBJ1-3
CDR3aa: CAWSLGQDSGNTIYF

v_gene: TRBV2
j_gene: TRBJ2-3
CDR3aa: CASNPRTGAGDTQYF

v_gene: TRBV11-2
j_gene: TRBJ2-1
CDR3aa: CASSLASLAKTYEQFF

v_gene: TRBV2
j_gene: TRBJ2-1
CDR3aa: CASKRTSGSEQFF

v_gene: TRBV2
j_gene: TRBJ1-5
CDR3aa: CASTEGQGNQPQHF

v_gene: TRBV9
j_gene: TRBJ2-2
CDR3aa: CASSATPGSNTGELFF

v_gene: TRBV20-1
j_gene: TRBJ2-5
CDR3aa: CSGPRGETQYF

v_gene: TRBV7-2
j_gene: TRBJ2-7
CDR3aa: CASSLMGRERGEQCF

v_gene: TRBV25-1
j_gene: TRBJ2-5
CDR3aa: CASSEYGGNQETQYF

v_gene: TRBV6-1
j_gene: TRBJ1-1
CDR3aa: CASSVRGGITEAFF

v_gene: TRBV2
j_gene: TRBJ2-5
CDR3aa: CASSESSVQETQYF

v_gene: TRBV7-2
j_gene: TRBJ2-1
CDR3aa: CASSKWASGDNEQFF

v_gene: TRBV30
j_gene: TRBJ1-4
CDR3aa: CAWSAYRDEKLFF

v_gene: TRBV2
j_gene: TRBJ2-1
CDR3aa: CASLASGGNEQFF

v_gene: TRBV7-2
j_gene: TRBJ2-1
CDR3aa: CARSQRGGGNEQFF

v_gene: TRBV5-4
j_gene: TRBJ2-5
CDR3aa: CASSPGLAGGIQETQYF

v_gene: TRBV4-1
j_gene: TRBJ2-2
CDR3aa: CASSPRQGHGLVGYTGELFF

v_gene: TRBV6-1
j_gene: TRBJ2-7
CDR3aa: CASNLAGGPGYEQYF

v_gene: TRBV20-1
j_gene: TRBJ1-1
CDR3aa: CSEDRNTEAFF

v_gene: TRBV2
j_gene: TRBJ2-7
CDR3aa: CASSVSGSYEQYF

v_gene: TRBV4-1
j_gene: TRBJ2-3
CDR3aa: CASSQDPQGALAGEATDTQYF

v_gene: TRBV11-2
j_gene: TRBJ1-2
CDR3aa: CASSPEGYGYTF

v_gene: TRBV29-1
j_gene: TRBJ2-3
CDR3aa: CSVDWTSTDTQYF

v_gene: TRBV7-9
j_gene: TRBJ2-7
CDR3aa: CASSSLAGATYEQYF

v_gene: TRBV11-2
j_gene: TRBJ1-2
CDR3aa: CASSSELQGDDTF

v_gene: TRBV28
j_gene: TRBJ1-2
CDR3aa: CASSLSYGAGGSYGYTF

v_gene: TRBV7-9
j_gene: TRBJ1-2
CDR3aa: CASSLGESNYGYTF

v_gene: TRBV6-5
j_gene: TRBJ1-2
CDR3aa: CASSYSMGQGNYGYTF